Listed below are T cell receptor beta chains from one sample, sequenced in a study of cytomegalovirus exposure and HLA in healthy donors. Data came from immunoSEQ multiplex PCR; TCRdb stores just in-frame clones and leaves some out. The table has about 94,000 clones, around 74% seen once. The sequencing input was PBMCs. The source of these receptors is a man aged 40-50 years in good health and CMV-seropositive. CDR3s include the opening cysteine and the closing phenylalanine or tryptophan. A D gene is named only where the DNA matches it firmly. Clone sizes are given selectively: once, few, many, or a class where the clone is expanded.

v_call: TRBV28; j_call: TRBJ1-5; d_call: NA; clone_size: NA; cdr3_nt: TGTGCCAGCACTTTGACAAATCAGCCCCAGCATTTT; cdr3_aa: CASTLTNQPQHF
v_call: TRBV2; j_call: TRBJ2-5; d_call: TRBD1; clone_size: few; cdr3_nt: TGTGCCAGCAGTTGGACAGGGAGAGAGACCCAGTACTTC; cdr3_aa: CASSWTGRETQYF
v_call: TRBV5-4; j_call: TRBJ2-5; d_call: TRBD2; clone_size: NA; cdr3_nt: TGTGCCAGCAGCTTAAGCGGCGGGGGGGAGACCCAGTACTTC; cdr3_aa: CASSLSGGGETQYF
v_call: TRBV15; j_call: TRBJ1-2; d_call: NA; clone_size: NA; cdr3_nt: TGTGCCACCAGCATGAGGCGAATGAACTATGGCTACACCTTC; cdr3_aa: CATSMRRMNYGYTF
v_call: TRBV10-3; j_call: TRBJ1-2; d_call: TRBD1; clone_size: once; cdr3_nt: TGTGCCATCAGGGGTACAGGGGAGGTTGGATATGGCTACACCTTC; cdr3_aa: CAIRGTGEVGYGYTF
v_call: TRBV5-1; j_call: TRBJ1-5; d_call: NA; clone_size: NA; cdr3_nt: TGCGCCAGCAGCTTGAGGTCAGGGGATCAGCCCCAGCATTTT; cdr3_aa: CASSLRSGDQPQHF
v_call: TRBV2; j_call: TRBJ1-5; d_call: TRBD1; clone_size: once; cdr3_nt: TGTGCCAGCAGTGAGGACAGGATCAATCAGCCCCAGCATTTT; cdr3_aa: CASSEDRINQPQHF
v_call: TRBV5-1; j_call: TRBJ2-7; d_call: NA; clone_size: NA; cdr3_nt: TGCGCCAGCAGCCCGGGACACATCTACGAGCAGTACTTC; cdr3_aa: CASSPGHIYEQYF
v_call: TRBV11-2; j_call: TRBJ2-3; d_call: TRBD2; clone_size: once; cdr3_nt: TGTGCCAGCAGCATCAGCGGGGGGGAAGATACGCAGTATTTT; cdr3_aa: CASSISGGEDTQYF
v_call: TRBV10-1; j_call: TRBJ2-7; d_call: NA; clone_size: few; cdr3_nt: TGCGCCAGCAGTGACAGGGTACTGGGAGAGCAGTACTTC; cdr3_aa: CASSDRVLGEQYF
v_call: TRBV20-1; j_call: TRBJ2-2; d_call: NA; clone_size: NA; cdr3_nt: TGCAGTGCTAGCCGGACCGGGGAGCTGTTTTTT; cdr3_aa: CSASRTGELFF
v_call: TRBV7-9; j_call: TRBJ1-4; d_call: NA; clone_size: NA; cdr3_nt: TGTGCCAGCAGCTTAGCCGCCCCAGAGGTTGAAAAACTGTTTTTT; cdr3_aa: CASSLAAPEVEKLFF
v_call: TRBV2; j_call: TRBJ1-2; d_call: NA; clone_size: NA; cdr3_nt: TGTGCCAGCAGTATTCGGACAGAGCTCTATGGCTACACCTTC; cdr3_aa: CASSIRTELYGYTF
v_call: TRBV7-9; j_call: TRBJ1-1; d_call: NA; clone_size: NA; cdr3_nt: TGTGCCAGCAGCTCGTTTACAGAGAACACTGAAGCTTTCTTT; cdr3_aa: CASSSFTENTEAFF
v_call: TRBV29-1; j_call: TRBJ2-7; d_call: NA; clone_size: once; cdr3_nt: TGCAGCGCCCAAGTCCCAGGGGGAGGTTATGAGCAGTACTTC; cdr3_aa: CSAQVPGGGYEQYF
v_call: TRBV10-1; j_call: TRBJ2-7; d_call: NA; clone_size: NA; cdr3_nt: TGCGCCAGCAGTGACAGGAACTCCTACGAGCAGTACTTC; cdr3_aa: CASSDRNSYEQYF
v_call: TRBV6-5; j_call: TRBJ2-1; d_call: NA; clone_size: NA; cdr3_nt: TGTGCCAGCAGCCAGGGACTTTTTAGGGGAAATGAGCAGTTCTTC; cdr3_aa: CASSQGLFRGNEQFF
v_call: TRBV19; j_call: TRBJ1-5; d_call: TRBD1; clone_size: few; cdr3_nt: TGTGCCAGTAGTAGTTCCCGGACAGGGACTCAGCCCCAGCATTTT; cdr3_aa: CASSSSRTGTQPQHF
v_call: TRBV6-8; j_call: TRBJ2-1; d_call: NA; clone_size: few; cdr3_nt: TGTGCCAGCAGTTATCACTTAGTAACAGGGCTAAGTGAGCAGTTCTTC; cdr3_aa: CASSYHLVTGLSEQFF
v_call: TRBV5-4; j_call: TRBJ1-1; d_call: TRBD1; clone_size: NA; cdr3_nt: TGTGCCAGCAGCCGCGGACAGGGGGCGTTTGAGACTGAAGCTTTCTTT; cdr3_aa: CASSRGQGAFETEAFF
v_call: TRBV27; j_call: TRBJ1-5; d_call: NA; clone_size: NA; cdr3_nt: TGTGCCAGCAGTTACCTCAGTGGGCGAGGCAATCAGCCCCAGCATTTT; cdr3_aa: CASSYLSGRGNQPQHF
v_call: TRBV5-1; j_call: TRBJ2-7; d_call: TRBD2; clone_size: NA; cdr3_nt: TGCGCCAGCAGCTCTAGCGGGGAATACGAGCAGTACTTC; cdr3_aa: CASSSSGEYEQYF
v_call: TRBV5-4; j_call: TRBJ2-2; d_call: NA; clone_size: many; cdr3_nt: TGTGCCAGCAGCTTGGTGTCACGCTCAGACACCGGGGAGCTGTTTTTT; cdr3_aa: CASSLVSRSDTGELFF
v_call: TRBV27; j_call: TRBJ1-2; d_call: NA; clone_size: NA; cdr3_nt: TGTGCCAGCAGTTTGAGCATTCGGGGTGGCTACACCTTC; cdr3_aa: CASSLSIRGGYTF
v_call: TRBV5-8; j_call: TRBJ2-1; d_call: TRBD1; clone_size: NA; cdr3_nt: TGTGCCAGCAGCTTGGCCGGGACAGGGAGCTCTGAGCAGTTCTTC; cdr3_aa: CASSLAGTGSSEQFF
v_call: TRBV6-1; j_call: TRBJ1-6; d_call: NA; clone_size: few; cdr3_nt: TGTGCCAGCAGTGAATCAGTCTCCTATAATTCACCCCTCCACTTT; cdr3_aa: CASSESVSYNSPLHF
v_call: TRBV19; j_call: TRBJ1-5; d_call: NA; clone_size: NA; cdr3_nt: TGTGCCAGTAGTATAAACAAAAATCAGCCCCAGCATTTT; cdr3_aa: CASSINKNQPQHF
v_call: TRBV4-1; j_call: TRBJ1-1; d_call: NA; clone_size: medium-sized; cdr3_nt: TGCGCCAGCAGCCAAGAGGGCGGGCTCGGAGCTTTCTTT; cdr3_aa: CASSQEGGLGAFF
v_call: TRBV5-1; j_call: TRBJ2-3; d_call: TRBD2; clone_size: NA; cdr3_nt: TGCGCCAGCAGCCCGGGACTAGCGGGGGCCTTAAGCACAGATACGCAGTATTTT; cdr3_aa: CASSPGLAGALSTDTQYF
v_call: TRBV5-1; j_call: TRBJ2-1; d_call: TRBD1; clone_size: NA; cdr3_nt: TGCGCCAGCAGCTCGGGACAGGGATCGTACAATGAGCAGTTCTTC; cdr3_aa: CASSSGQGSYNEQFF
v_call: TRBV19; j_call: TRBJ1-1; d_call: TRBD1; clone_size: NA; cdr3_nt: TGTGCCAGTAGCCAGGGGGCGGACACTGAAGCTTTCTTT; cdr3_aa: CASSQGADTEAFF
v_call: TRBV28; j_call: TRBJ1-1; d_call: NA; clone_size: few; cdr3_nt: TGTGCCAGCAGATCAGCCTCCGGGAGAGCGAACACTGAAGCTTTCTTT; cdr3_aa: CASRSASGRANTEAFF
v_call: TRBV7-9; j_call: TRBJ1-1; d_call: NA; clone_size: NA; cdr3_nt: TGTGCCAGCAGCTTAGCCCCACAGGGTCACACTGAAGCTTTCTTT; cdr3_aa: CASSLAPQGHTEAFF
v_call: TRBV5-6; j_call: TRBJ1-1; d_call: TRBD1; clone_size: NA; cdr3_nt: TGTGCCAGCATCAAGAGGGGACAGGCTCGGATGAACACTGAAGCTTTCTTT; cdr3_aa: CASIKRGQARMNTEAFF
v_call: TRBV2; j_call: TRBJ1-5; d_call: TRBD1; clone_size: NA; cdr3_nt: TGTGCCAGCAGTGATAATCCGGGACAGGGACTAGGCAATCAGCCCCAGCATTTT; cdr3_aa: CASSDNPGQGLGNQPQHF
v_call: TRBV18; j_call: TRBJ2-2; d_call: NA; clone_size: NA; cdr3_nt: TGTGCCAGCTCACCAACCGGGGTGAAGCTCGGGGAGCTGTTTTTT; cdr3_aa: CASSPTGVKLGELFF
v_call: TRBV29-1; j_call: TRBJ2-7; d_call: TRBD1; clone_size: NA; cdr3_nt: TGCAGCATGAGGGACAGCCTTGCTGACGAGCAGTACTTC; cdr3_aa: CSMRDSLADEQYF
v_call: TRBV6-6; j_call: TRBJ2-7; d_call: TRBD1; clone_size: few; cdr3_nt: TGTGCCAGCAGGACCCGACAGGGGGCACACGAGCAGTACTTC; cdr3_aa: CASRTRQGAHEQYF
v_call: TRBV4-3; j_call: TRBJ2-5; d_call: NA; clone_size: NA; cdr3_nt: TGCGCCAGCAGCCAAGATATCCAAGAGACCCAGTACTTC; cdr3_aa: CASSQDIQETQYF
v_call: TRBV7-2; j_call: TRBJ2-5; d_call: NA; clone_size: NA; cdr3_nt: TGTGCCAGCAGCCAGGCGAAAACAGGTTTCCAAGAGACCCAGTACTTC; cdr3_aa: CASSQAKTGFQETQYF
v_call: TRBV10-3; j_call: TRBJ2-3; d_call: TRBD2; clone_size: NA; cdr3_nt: TGTGCCATCAGTGGGACTAGCGGGTTCGGCACAGATACGCAGTATTTT; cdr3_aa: CAISGTSGFGTDTQYF
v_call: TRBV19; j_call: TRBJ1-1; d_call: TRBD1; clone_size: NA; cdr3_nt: TGTGCCAGTAGTATAGGGACAGGGACAAACACTGAAGCTTTCTTT; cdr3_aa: CASSIGTGTNTEAFF
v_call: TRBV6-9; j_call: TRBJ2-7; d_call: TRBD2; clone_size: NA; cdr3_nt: TGTGCCAGCAGTTATTCCACCCTAGCGGGAGGGGTTTACGAGCAGTACTTC; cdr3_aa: CASSYSTLAGGVYEQYF
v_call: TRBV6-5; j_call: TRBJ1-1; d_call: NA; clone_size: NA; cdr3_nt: TGTGCCAGCCTAAACCGGGGGGGGACTGAAGCTTTCTTT; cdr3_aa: CASLNRGGTEAFF
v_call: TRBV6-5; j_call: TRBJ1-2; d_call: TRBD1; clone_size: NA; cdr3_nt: TGTGCCAGCAACACTCAGGGGGGAAACTATGGCTACACCTTC; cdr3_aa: CASNTQGGNYGYTF
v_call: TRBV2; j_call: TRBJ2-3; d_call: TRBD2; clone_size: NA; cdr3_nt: TGTGCCAGCAGTGAAAAGGGACTAGACCCTAGCACAGATACGCAGTATTTT; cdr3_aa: CASSEKGLDPSTDTQYF
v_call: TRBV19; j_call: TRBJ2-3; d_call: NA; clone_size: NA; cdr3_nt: TGTGCCAGTAGCAGACAGGATAACTCCGCAGATACGCAGTATTTT; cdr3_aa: CASSRQDNSADTQYF
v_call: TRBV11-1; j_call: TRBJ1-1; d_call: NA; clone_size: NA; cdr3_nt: TGTGCCACCTCTCAATCAGGGGCGAACACTGAAGCTTTCTTT; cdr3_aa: CATSQSGANTEAFF
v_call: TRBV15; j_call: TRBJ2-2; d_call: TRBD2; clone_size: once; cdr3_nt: TGTGCCACCAGCAGAGTGGGGAGGGCCGGGGAGCTGTTTTTT; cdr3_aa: CATSRVGRAGELFF
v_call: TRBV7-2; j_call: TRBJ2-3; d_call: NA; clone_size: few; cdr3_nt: TGTGCCAGCAGCTTCAATTGGGCGGGGAGCACAGATACGCAGTATTTT; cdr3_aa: CASSFNWAGSTDTQYF
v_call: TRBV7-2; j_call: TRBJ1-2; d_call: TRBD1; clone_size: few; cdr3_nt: TGTGCCAGCAGCACTCGGACAGGGAATGGCTACACCTTC; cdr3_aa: CASSTRTGNGYTF
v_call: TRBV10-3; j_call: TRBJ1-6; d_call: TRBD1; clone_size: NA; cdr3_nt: TGTGCCATCAGTCTCGGACAGGATAATTCACCCCTCCACTTT; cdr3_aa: CAISLGQDNSPLHF
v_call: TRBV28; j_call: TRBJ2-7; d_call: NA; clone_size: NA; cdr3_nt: TGTGCCAGCAGTTTAGGATCGGGAAGGGAGCAGTACTTC; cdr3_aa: CASSLGSGREQYF
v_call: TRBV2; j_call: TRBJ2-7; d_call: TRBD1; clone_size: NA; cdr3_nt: TGTGCCAGCATCGGGACAGGGGGCTACGAGCAGTACTTC; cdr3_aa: CASIGTGGYEQYF
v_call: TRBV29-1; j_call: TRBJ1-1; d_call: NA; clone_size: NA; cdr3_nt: TGCAGCGTTGGAAACCCTTTGGGGCGCAACACTGAAGCTTTCTTT; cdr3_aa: CSVGNPLGRNTEAFF
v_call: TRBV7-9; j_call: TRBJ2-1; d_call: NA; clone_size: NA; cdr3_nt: TGTGCCAGCAGCTTCGGGGGAGCTCCCTCCTACAATGAGCAGTTCTTC; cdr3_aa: CASSFGGAPSYNEQFF
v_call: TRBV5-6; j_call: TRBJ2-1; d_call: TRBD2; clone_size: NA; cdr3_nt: TGTGCCAGCAGCTTGGCCGGGTCTAGCGGGAGGGGTCAGTTCTTC; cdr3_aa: CASSLAGSSGRGQFF